The TCR beta chain under discussion was sequenced for a study of cytomegalovirus exposure and HLA in healthy donors. V dropped 10 bases and J dropped 3; count of bases not matched to a gene: 6. CDR3 length: 12 amino acids. Germline V CDR1 and CDR2: LNHDA, SQIVND (reference sequence). Generated by immunoSEQ multiplex PCR, the TCRdb table keeps only in-frame clones and is missing some. This sample has tens of thousands of clones, with 94% found just once. The chain uses TRBV19 and TRBJ2-7; 7 nucleotides match TRBD1. The sequencing sample was made of PBMCs. This TCR was sampled from a woman between 18 and 29 years old in good health and CMV-seropositive. DNA of the CDR3: TGTGCCACTGAGGACAGGAGCTACGAGCAGTACTTC. As protein: CATEDRSYEQYF.